A single T cell receptor beta chain is shown here with its context. Its cognate antigen is unknown. Described treatment: oral pan-JAK inhibitor, 5-10 mg twice daily. This sample was taken from a study of CD8+ T cells in alopecia areata. Whole-study findings and limits: Among the top 100, expanded CD8+ clones, as well as scalp clonality, were significantly decreased by tofacitinib.

Sequencing templates came from extracted RNA that was reverse transcribed into cDNA. Clones were read by immunoSEQ multiplex PCR, and TCRdb kept only the in-frame ones, dropping some. The data hold 95,000 to 150,000 clones, with approximately 53% observed a single time. The source of this sequence is a human donor with alopecia areata. The sequencing here drew on CD4+ T cells sorted from blood, taken at week 4, from a patient treated with tofacitinib.

The CDR3 sequence is CSVGGILSYEQYF. The CDR3 DNA reads as TGCAGCGTTGGGGGGATCCTCTCCTACGAGCAGTACTTC. The genes are TRBV29-1 and TRBJ2-7, with D tentatively TRBD1 or TRBD2 (5 bases each). Per germline, CDR1 SQVTM and CDR2 ANQGSEA. The CDR3 sequence is 13 residues long. Trimming pared 4 bases from V and 0 bases from J, leaving 10 bases between.